The present T cell receptor beta chain was sequenced within a study of regulatory T cells in long-lasting Graves disease. The germline V and J ends were trimmed by 2 bases and 5 bases, with 9 bases remaining between them. This CDR3 region has 13 residues. Germline-derived CDR1 and CDR2 are MGHDK and SYGVNS. The time point: newly diagnosed GD, antithyroid drugs for less than 3 months. Extracted RNA from PBMCs served as the source of the TCR library. Construction of TCR beta libraries relied on iRepertoire HTBI primers and on Arm-PCR targeting CDR3 regions. TCRdb re-called the multiplex PCR reads with MiXCR, one entry per CDR3 protein. Among about 430,000 distinct CDR3 sequences listed, roughly 15% were seen once. At least ten counts were recorded for this clonotype. These same records also appear under a second study, on T cells in Graves' hyperthyroidism and ophthalmopathy.

This receptor was identified in a woman aged 40 to 49 with Graves disease. This chain uses TRBV25-1 with TRBJ1-1; tentatively, D is TRBD1 (5 bases). The material was peripheral blood mononuclear cells (PBMCs), obtained at new diagnosis, from a patient treated with antithyroid drugs. Here the CDR3 reads CASSEQGLTEAFF. In nucleotides, the CDR3 is TGTGCCAGCAGTGAACAGGGTTTGACTGAAGCTTTCTTT.